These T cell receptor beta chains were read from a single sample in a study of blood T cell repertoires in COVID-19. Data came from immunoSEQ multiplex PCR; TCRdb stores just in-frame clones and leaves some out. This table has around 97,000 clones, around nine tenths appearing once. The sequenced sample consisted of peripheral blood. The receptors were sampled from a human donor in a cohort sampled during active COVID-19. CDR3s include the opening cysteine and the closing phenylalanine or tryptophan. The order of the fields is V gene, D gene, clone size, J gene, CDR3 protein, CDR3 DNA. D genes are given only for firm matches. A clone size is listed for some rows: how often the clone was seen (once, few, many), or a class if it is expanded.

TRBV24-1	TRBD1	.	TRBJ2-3	CATSVGGLVTDTQYF	TGTGCCACCAGTGTAGGGGGCTTGGTGACAGATACGCAGTATTTT
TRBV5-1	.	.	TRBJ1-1	CASSLTVVFLGDTEAFF	TGCGCCAGCAGCTTGACGGTAGTTTTTCTCGGGGACACTGAAGCTTTCTTT
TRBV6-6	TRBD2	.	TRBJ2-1	CASTQPFSGSHNEQFF	TGTGCCAGCACCCAACCGTTTAGCGGGAGTCACAATGAGCAGTTCTTC
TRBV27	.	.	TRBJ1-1	CASSQSRANTEAFF	TGTGCCAGCAGTCAAAGTAGAGCGAACACTGAAGCTTTCTTT
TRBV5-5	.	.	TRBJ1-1	CASSPWTALNTEAFF	TGTGCCAGCAGCCCTTGGACAGCCTTGAACACTGAAGCTTTCTTT
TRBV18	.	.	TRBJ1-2	CASSPLDSKGYTF	TGTGCCAGCTCACCACTCGACAGTAAGGGCTACACCTTC
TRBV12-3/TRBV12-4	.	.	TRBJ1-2	CASSLCWDCGYTF	TGTGCCAGCAGTTTATGCTGGGACTGTGGCTACACCTTC
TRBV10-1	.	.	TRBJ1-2	CASPEAVEQRSYGYTF	TGCGCCAGCCCCGAGGCTGTAGAACAAAGAAGCTATGGCTACACCTTC
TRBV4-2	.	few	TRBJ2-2	CASSARAGRPNTGELFF	TGTGCCAGCAGCGCGAGGGCGGGACGGCCTAACACCGGGGAGCTGTTTTTT
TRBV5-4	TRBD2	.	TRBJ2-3	CASSDRLAGGPYHTDTQYF	TGTGCCAGCAGCGACCGACTAGCGGGGGGGCCCTACCACACCGATACGCAGTATTTT
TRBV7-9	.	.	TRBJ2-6	CASSFGRAGANVLTF	TGTGCCAGCAGCTTTGGCAGGGCTGGGGCCAACGTCCTGACTTTC
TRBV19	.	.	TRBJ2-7	CASSYGTPGTYEQYF	TGTGCCAGTAGTTATGGGACACCGGGGACCTACGAGCAGTACTTC
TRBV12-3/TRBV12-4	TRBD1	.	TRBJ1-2	CASSSQGEYGYTF	TGTGCCAGCAGTTCACAGGGGGAGTATGGCTACACCTTC
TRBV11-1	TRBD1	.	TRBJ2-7	CASSLAGTGVYEQYF	TGTGCCAGCAGCTTAGCGGGGACAGGCGTCTACGAGCAGTACTTC
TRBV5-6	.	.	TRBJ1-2	CASSLVQTYGYTF	TGTGCCAGCAGCTTAGTACAGACCTATGGCTACACCTTC
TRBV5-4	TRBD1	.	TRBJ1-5	CASSPRPGQGQPQHF	TGTGCCAGCAGCCCACGACCAGGACAGGGTCAGCCCCAGCATTTT
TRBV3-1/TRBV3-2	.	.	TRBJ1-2	CASSQSLSGGNYGYTF	TGTGCCAGCAGCCAGAGCTTGTCTGGGGGGAACTATGGCTACACCTTC
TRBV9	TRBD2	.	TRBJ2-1	CASSVVPSGSFDEQFF	TGTGCCAGCAGCGTAGTTCCTAGCGGGAGTTTCGATGAGCAGTTCTTC
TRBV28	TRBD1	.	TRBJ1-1	CASPGSRGAFF	TGTGCCAGCCCTGGATCCAGGGGGGCTTTCTTT
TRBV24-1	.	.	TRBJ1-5	CATSVGASNQPQHF	TGTGCCACCTCGGTTGGGGCTAGCAATCAGCCCCAGCATTTT
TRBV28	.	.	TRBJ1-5	CASSPFTRNQPQHF	TGTGCCAGCAGTCCGTTTACGCGGAATCAGCCCCAGCATTTT
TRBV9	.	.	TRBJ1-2	CASSPREGSYYGYTF	TGTGCCAGCAGCCCTAGGGAGGGCAGCTACTATGGCTACACCTTC
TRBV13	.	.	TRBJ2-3	CASSNRDWVTDTQYF	TGTGCCAGCAGCAATCGGGACTGGGTCACAGATACGCAGTATTTT
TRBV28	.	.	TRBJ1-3	CASRGGMESGGNTIYF	TGTGCCAGCAGGGGGGGGATGGAGTCGGGTGGAAACACCATATATTTT
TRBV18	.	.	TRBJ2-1	CASSPPYIISYNEQFF	TGTGCCAGCTCACCACCGTACATTATCTCCTACAATGAGCAGTTCTTC